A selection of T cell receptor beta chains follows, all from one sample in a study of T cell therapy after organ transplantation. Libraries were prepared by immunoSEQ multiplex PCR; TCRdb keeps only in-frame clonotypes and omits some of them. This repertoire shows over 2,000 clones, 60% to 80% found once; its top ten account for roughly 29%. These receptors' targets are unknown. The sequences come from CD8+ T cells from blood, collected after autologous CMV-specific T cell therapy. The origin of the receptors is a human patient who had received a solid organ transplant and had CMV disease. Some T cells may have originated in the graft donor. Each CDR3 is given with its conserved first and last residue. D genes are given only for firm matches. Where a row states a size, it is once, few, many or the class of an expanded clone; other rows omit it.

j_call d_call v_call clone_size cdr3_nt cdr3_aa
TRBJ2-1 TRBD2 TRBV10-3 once TGTGCCATCAGTGAGGTTGGACTAGCGGGAACCTACAATGAGCAGTTCTTC CAISEVGLAGTYNEQFF
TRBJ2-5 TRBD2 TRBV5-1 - TGCGCCAGCAGCTTCGGCCCCCCGACTAGCGGGAGACCAGAGACCCAGTACTTC CASSFGPPTSGRPETQYF
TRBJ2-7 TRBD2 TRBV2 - TGTGCCAGCAGGCCAGCGGGAGAGTACGAGCAGTACTTC CASRPAGEYEQYF
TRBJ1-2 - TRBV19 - TGTGCCAGTAAGCCAGGCGCCCCCAGGGTAGGAGGCTACACCTTC CASKPGAPRVGGYTF
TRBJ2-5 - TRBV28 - TGTGCCAGCAGTCGTCAAGAGACCCAGTACTTC CASSRQETQYF
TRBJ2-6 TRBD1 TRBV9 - TGTGCCAGCGGACAGGGTATAAAACTGGCTGGGGCCAACGTCCTGACTTTC CASGQGIKLAGANVLTF
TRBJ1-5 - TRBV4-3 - TGCGCCAGCAGCGAGGGGTCCGACGGCAATCAGCCCCAGCATTTT CASSEGSDGNQPQHF
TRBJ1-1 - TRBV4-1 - TGCGCCAGCAGCCAACGCTTACCAGGGACCCTGAACACTGAAGCTTTCTTT CASSQRLPGTLNTEAFF
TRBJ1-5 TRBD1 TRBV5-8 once TGTGCCAGCAGCCGTGCCGTGGACAGGGTAGGCAATCAGCCCCAGCATTTT CASSRAVDRVGNQPQHF
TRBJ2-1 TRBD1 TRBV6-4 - TGTGCCAGCAGCCATACCGGGACAGGGGGCGAACGGGGGGAGCAGTTCTTC CASSHTGTGGERGEQFF
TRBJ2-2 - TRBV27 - TGTGCCAGCAGTTTATCGATGTACTCCACCGGGGAGCTGTTTTTT CASSLSMYSTGELFF
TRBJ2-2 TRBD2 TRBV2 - TGTGCCAGCAGTGTACTAGCGGGAGTCGCGAACACCGGGGAGCTGTTTTTT CASSVLAGVANTGELFF
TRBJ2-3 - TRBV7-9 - TGTGCCAGCAGCCATTTAATTGGAGGGCCAAGGACAGATACGCAGTATTTT CASSHLIGGPRTDTQYF
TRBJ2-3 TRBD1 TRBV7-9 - TGTGCCAGCAGCTCAGGACAGGGTGGAGATACGCAGTATTTT CASSSGQGGDTQYF
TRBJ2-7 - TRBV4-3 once TGCGCCAGCAGCCAAGGGGATCTGGACAGTGAGCAGTACTTC CASSQGDLDSEQYF
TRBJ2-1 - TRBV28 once TGTGCCAGCAGTTTAAGGGACACAGCCTACAATGAGCAGTTCTTC CASSLRDTAYNEQFF
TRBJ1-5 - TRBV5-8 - TGTGCCAGCAGCTTATGGACAGGCAATCAGCCCCAGCATTTT CASSLWTGNQPQHF
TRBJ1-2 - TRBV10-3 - TGTGCCATTGGGGAAGGATCATATGGCTACACCTTC CAIGEGSYGYTF
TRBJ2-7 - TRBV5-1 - TGCGCCAGCAGCTTTCAGGGTCGGGAGCAGTACTTC CASSFQGREQYF
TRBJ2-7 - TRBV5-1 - TGCGCCAGCAGCTTGCCAGGTCCCTCCTACGAGCAGTACTTC CASSLPGPSYEQYF
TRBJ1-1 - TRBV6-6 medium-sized TGTGCCAGCAGTTCCCCAAACCCGACCGAGAACACTGAAGCTTTCTTT CASSSPNPTENTEAFF
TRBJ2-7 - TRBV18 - TGTGCCAGCTCACCAGGGGGGAGTTCACCTTACGAGCAGTACTTC CASSPGGSSPYEQYF
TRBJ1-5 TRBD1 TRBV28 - TGTGCCAGCAACGGACAGGGACGCAATCAGCCCCAGCATTTT CASNGQGRNQPQHF
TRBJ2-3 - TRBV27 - TGTGCCAGCAAGGGGGGAAAAAGTTATTCTAGCACAGATACGCAGTATTTT CASKGGKSYSSTDTQYF
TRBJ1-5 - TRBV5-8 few TGTGCCAGCAGCTTTCAGGGCTATAGCAATCAGCCCCAGCATTTT CASSFQGYSNQPQHF
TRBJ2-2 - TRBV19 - TGTGCCAGTAGTATAGTTGGAGGGAGAAGCGGGGAGCTGTTTTTT CASSIVGGRSGELFF
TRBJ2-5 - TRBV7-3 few TGTGCCAGCAGCGATTCGATAGGGCCTTCGTACCAAGAGACCCAGTACTTC CASSDSIGPSYQETQYF
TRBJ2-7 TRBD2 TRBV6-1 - TGTGCCAGCAGTGAATTCTTGGGGACTAGCGGCCTCCCCACTGGCGAGCAGTACTTC CASSEFLGTSGLPTGEQYF
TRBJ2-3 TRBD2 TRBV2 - TGTGCCAGCAGTGATGGTCGGACTAGCGGGATGGTAGATACGCAGTATTTT CASSDGRTSGMVDTQYF
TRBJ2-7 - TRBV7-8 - TGTGCCAGCAGCTTAACGTACTACGAGCAGTACTTC CASSLTYYEQYF
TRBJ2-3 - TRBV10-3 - TGTGCCATCAGTGACCCGTCTAGGGAAGGGGAAGCAGATACGCAGTATTTT CAISDPSREGEADTQYF
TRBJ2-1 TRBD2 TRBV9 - TGTGCCAGCAGCGCAGCTAGCGGGAGGCTAAATGAGCAGTTCTTC CASSAASGRLNEQFF
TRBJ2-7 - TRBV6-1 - TGTGCCAGCAGTGAAGCAGGGTACGAGCAGTACTTC CASSEAGYEQYF
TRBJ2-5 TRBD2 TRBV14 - TGTGCCAGCAGCCATCTCTACACTAGCGGGAGGGCCGGAGAGACCCAGTACTTC CASSHLYTSGRAGETQYF
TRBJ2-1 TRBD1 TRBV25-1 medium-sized TGTGCCAGCAGTAGAGACAGGGGGGACGCCTACAATGAGCAGTTCTTC CASSRDRGDAYNEQFF
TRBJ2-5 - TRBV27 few TGTGCCAGCAGTTTAGTCCGGGGAGGATTGTCTGGGACCCAGTACTTC CASSLVRGGLSGTQYF
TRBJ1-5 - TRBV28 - TGTGCCAGCAGTCTCAAGACAGGAGGCAATCAGCCCCAGCATTTT CASSLKTGGNQPQHF
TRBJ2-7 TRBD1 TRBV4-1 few TGCGCCAGCAGCCAAGATCGAACAGGGGGCAGCCCCAAGTACGAGCAGTACTTC CASSQDRTGGSPKYEQYF
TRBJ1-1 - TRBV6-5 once TGTGCCAGCAGTTACGGAACTGAAGCTTTCTTT CASSYGTEAFF
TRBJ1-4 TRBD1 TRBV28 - TGTGCCAGCAGTCTCAGCTCCGGGACAGGGGGGATCTTAAATGAAAAACTGTTTTTT CASSLSSGTGGILNEKLFF
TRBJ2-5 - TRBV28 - TGTGCCAGCAGTTTAAAGGGTCTGGCACAAGAGACCCAGTACTTC CASSLKGLAQETQYF
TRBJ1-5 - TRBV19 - TGTGCCAGTAATAATAACGCTTATGGCAATCAGCCCCAGCATTTT CASNNNAYGNQPQHF
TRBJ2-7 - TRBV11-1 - TGTGCCAGCAGCTTAGTCCTAGGGGCCTACGAGCAGTACTTC CASSLVLGAYEQYF
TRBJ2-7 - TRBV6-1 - TGTGCCAGCACTGGGGGGTCCTTGGACGAGCAGTACTTC CASTGGSLDEQYF
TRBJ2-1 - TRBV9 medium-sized TGTGCCAGCAGCGCTGAGGGGTACGAGCAGTTCTTC CASSAEGYEQFF
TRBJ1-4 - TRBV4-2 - TGTGCCAGCAGCCAAGGGTGGAACGGGAATGAAAAACTGTTTTTT CASSQGWNGNEKLFF
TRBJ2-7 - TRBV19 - TGTGCCAGTAGTAGGGGATACGAGCAGTACTTC CASSRGYEQYF
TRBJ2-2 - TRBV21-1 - TGTGCCAGCAGCAAGCGGCTAGCGGGAGGGCCCTCGAACACCGGGGAGCTGTTTTTT CASSKRLAGGPSNTGELFF
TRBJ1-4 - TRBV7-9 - TGTGCCAGCAGCTCCCCGACGGACAGTAATGAAAAACTGTTTTTT CASSSPTDSNEKLFF
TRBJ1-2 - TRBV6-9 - TGTGCCACCCTGGACATCGATGGCTACACCTTC CATLDIDGYTF
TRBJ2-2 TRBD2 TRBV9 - TGTGCCAGCAGCGTCTCCCTAGCGGGAGCGAACACCGGGGAGCTGTTTTTT CASSVSLAGANTGELFF
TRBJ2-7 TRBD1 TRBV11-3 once TGTGCCAGCAGCCTCTCCGGGACAGGGGGAGGGGAGCAGTACTTC CASSLSGTGGGEQYF
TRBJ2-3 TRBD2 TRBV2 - TGTGCCAGCAGTGAATTTTACGGGAGGATTGCAGATACGCAGTATTTT CASSEFYGRIADTQYF